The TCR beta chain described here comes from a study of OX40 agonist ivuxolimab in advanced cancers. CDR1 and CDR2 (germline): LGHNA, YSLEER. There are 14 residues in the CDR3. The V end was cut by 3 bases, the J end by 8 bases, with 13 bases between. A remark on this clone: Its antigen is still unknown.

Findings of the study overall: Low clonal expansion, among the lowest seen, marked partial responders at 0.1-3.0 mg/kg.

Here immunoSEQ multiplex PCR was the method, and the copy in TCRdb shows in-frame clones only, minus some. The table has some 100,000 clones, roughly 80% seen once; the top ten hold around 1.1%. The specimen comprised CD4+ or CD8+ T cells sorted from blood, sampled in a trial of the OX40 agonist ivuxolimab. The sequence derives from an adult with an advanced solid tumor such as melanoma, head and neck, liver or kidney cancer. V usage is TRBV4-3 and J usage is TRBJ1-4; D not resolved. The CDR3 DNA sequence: TGCGCCAGCAGCCAGCCGGAGGCGAGGGAAAAACTGTTTTTT. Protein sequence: CASSQPEAREKLFF.